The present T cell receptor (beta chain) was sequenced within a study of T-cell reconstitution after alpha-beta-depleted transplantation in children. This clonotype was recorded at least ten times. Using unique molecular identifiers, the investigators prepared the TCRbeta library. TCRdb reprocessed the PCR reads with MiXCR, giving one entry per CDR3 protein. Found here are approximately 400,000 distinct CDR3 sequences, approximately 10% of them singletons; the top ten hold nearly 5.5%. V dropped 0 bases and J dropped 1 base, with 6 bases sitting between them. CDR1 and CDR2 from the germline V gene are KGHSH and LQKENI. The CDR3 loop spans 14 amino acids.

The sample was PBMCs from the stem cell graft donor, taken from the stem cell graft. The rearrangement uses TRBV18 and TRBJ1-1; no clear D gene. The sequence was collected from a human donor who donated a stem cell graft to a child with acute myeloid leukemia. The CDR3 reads CASSPPGRNTEAFF. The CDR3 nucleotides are TGTGCCAGCTCACCACCGGGCCGGAACACTGAAGCTTTCTTT.